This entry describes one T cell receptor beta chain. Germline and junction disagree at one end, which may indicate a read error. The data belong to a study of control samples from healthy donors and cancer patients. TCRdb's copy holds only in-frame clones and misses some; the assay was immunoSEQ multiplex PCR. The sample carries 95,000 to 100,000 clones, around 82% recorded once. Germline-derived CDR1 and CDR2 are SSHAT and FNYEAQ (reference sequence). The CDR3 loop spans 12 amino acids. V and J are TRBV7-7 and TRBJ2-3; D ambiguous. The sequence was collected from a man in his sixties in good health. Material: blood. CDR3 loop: CASSLRWDTQYF. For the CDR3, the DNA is TGTGCTAGCAGCTTAAGGTGGGATACGCAGTATTTT.